This T cell receptor beta chain is from a study of PD-1 blockade in classical Hodgkin lymphoma. Overall study results and limits: Newly diagnosed patients were reported to exhibit reduced baseline TCR diversity relative to healthy donors. Researchers reported that CD4+ TCR diversity, though not CD8+, rose significantly by C4D1. Complete responders' diversity at baseline resembled that of newly diagnosed patients.

This clone has a handful of counts. Antigen: not known. Stated time point: cycle 4 day 1 (C4D1), after 6 weeks of nivolumab. Every single patient, without exception, relapsed after autologous stem cell transplantation, and brentuximab vedotin exposure varied. Patients reached a best response of complete response, partial response or progressive disease. The method was immunoSEQ multiplex PCR; TCRdb's version includes in-frame clones alone and lacks a portion of them. In the table there are approximately 39,000 clones, around 80% of which are singletons. Sequenced material: peripheral blood mononuclear cells (PBMCs), taken before the fourth cycle of nivolumab. The source is a human donor with classical Hodgkin lymphoma.

CDR3 in amino acids: CASSFGGSEAFF. The CDR3 DNA reads TGTGCCAGCAGCTTTGGTGGCTCTGAAGCTTTCTTT. The J gene is TRBJ1-1, the V gene TRBV7-8; D gene uncertain. V was cut by 3 bases and J by 6 bases, with 8 bases left in between. The germline V gene has CDR1 SGHVS and CDR2 FQNEAQ. CDR3 size: 12 residues.